One TCR beta chain is described in this entry. As yet, its antigen is unknown. The method was immunoSEQ multiplex PCR; TCRdb's version includes in-frame clones alone and lacks a portion of them. The sample has roughly 28,000 clones, roughly 80% seen once. The CDR3 sequence is 16 residues long. Germline V gene sequence: CDR1 SGHAT, CDR2 FQNNGV. V shed 4 bases and J 2 bases; nucleotides not matched to a gene: 10. The sample is drawn from a study of OX40 agonist ivuxolimab in advanced cancers. General study points: There was clonal expansion of CD4+ and CD8+ blood T cells by week 6 at 0.1 to 3.0 mg/kg. Researchers report that CD8+ T cells had, on average, more expanded clones than CD4+. Low clonal expansion, among the lowest seen, marked partial responders at 0.1-3.0 mg/kg.

The input for sequencing was CD4+ or CD8+ T cells sorted from blood, taken in a trial of the OX40 agonist ivuxolimab. The chain couples TRBV11-2 to TRBJ2-7; the match to TRBD1 covers 8 bases. The sequence was collected from an adult with an advanced solid tumor such as melanoma, head and neck, liver or kidney cancer. The CDR3: CASSSVGGQAAYEQYF. DNA for the CDR3: TGTGCCAGCAGCTCCGTAGGGGGACAGGCCGCCTACGAGCAGTACTTC.